This TCR beta chain was profiled in a study of cytomegalovirus exposure and HLA in healthy donors. The CDR3 has 13 amino acids. The germline V and J ends were trimmed by 6 bases and 2 bases, with 9 bases remaining between them. Germline loops: CDR1 SNHLY, CDR2 FYNNEI. Assay used: immunoSEQ multiplex PCR; TCRdb lists only in-frame clones, some missing. The top ten hold approximately 3.5% of the sample, which has 65,000 to 95,000 clones, approximately 96% seen once. The sample was PBMCs. V and J are TRBV2 and TRBJ2-3, with D unresolved. This clonotype originated in a man aged 18 to 29 in good health and CMV-seronegative. The CDR3 region is CASSEPFTDTQYF. Written as DNA, the CDR3 is TGTGCCAGCAGCGAACCCTTCACAGATACGCAGTATTTT.